Following are 8 T cell receptor beta chains from one sample sequenced in a study of T cell responses to AZD1222 COVID-19 vaccine. The table came from immunoSEQ multiplex PCR; TCRdb's copy has only in-frame clones and leaves some out. This table holds approximately 100,000 clones, approximately 86% found once. Sequencing used peripheral blood, obtained on day 0 of AZD1222 vaccination. Every receptor here comes from an adult in good health.

The genes are TRBV18 and TRBJ2-2; unclear D gene. There are 13 residues in the CDR3. Trimming removed 3 bases at V and 4 bases at J, with 6 bases between. The V gene's germline CDR1 is KGHSH and CDR2 LQKENI. CDR3 loop: CASSPSATGELFF. In DNA, the CDR3 is TGTGCCAGCTCACCGTCGGCCACCGGGGAGCTGTTTTTT.

The rearrangement joins TRBV5-6 to TRBJ2-1, with TRBD1 matching over 9 bases. This CDR3 spans 14 amino acids. Germline V gene lookup returns CDR1 SGHDT and CDR2 YYEEEE. Trimming cost V 5 bases and J 5 bases; bases outside gene matches: 5. The CDR3 DNA sequence: TGTGCCAGCAGGTACAGGGGGCTAAACAATGAGCAGTTCTTC. Translated: CASRYRGLNNEQFF.

V usage is TRBV27 and J usage is TRBJ2-3; no definite D call. V shed 4 bases and J shed 2 bases, with 10 bases lying between them. CDR1 is MNHEY, CDR2 SMNVEV, per germline (reference sequence). This CDR3 has 14 residues. The CDR3 DNA reads TGTGCCAGCAGTTCTCCACCATTCACAGATACGCAGTATTTT. It encodes CASSSPPFTDTQYF.

J is TRBJ2-1 and V is TRBV6-2 or TRBV6-3; D possibly corresponds to TRBD1 (6 bases). Germline values: CDR1 MNHEY, CDR2 SVGEGT. The CDR3 extends over 17 amino acids. Trimming took 0 bases from V and 6 from J, leaving 18 bases between them. The CDR3 protein is CASSYSSNWGQANEQFF. In DNA form, the CDR3 reads TGTGCCAGCAGTTACTCGAGTAATTGGGGGCAGGCCAATGAGCAGTTCTTC.

V usage is TRBV7-2 and J usage is TRBJ1-2; D is unclear. CDR1 is SGHTA, CDR2 FQGNSA, per germline. V was clipped by 7 bases and J by 4 bases, with 19 bases between them. The CDR3 contains 15 residues. The CDR3 is CASTSALGSFYGYTF. CDR3 in DNA: TGTGCCAGCACCTCAGCCCTCGGGAGTTTCTATGGCTACACCTTC.

V usage is TRBV7-2 and J usage is TRBJ1-2, with 10 bases aligning to TRBD1. Germline CDR1 and CDR2: SGHTA and FQGNSA. After removal of 3 bases from V and 3 bases from J, the junction contained 4 bases not matched to a gene. The length of the CDR3 is 15 residues. This chain's CDR3 is CASSLGTGVYYGYTF. Here the CDR3 DNA reads TGTGCCAGCAGCTTGGGGACAGGGGTCTACTATGGCTACACCTTC.

Here the CDR3 reads CASSDSGDPRFPKSSYNSPLHF. Here the CDR3 DNA reads TGTGCCAGCAGTGACTCGGGGGACCCGCGATTTCCGAAAAGCTCCTATAATTCACCCCTCCACTTT. V gene TRBV6-4 combines with J gene TRBJ1-6, with a tentative D call TRBD1 (5 bases). CDR3 length: 22 residues. The V and J ends lost 0 bases and 0 bases respectively, with 24 bases between them. CDR1 is MRHNA and CDR2 is SNTAGT in the germline V gene.

This clone was detected a few times. The chain carries TRBV3-1 (or the pseudogene TRBV3-2) and TRBJ2-7; D is possibly TRBD2 (5 bases). The V end was cut by 2 bases, the J end by 4 bases, with 21 bases between. Germline-derived CDR1 and CDR2 are LGHDT and YNNKEL (reference sequence). There are 17 residues in the CDR3. Written as DNA, the CDR3 is TGTGCCAGCAGCCAACCGAGGGTCCCAGGAGTTAAGTACGAGCAGTACTTC. Protein: CASSQPRVPGVKYEQYF.